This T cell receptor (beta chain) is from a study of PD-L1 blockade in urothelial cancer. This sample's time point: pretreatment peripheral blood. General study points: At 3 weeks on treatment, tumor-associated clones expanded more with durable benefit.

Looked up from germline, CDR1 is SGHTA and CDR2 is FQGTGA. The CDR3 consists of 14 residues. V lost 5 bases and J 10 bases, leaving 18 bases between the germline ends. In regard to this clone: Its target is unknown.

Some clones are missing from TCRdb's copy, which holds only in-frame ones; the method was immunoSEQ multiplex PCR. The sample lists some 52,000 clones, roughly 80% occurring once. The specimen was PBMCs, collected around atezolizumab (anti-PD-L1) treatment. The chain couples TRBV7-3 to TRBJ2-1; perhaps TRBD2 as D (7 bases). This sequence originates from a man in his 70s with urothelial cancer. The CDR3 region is CASSPDRGGREQFF. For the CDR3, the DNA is TGTGCCAGCAGCCCAGACCGCGGGGGCAGGGAGCAGTTCTTC.